This T cell receptor (beta chain) is from a study of radiotherapy plus CTLA-4 blockade in lung cancer. This CDR3 contains 16 residues. Losses at the gene ends were 6 bases for V and 3 bases for J; bases not matched to a gene: 9. The germline V gene has CDR1 SGDLS and CDR2 YYNGEE. Some clones are missing from TCRdb's copy, which holds only in-frame ones; the method was immunoSEQ multiplex PCR. Of 65,000 to 85,000 clones in the sample, roughly three quarters were seen once. This sample comprised peripheral blood, obtained from a patient treated with radiotherapy plus ipilimumab. The TCR sequence derives from a human donor with non-small cell lung cancer whose response to radiotherapy plus ipilimumab could not be evaluated. Some clones in this sample may be carry-over from other donors' samples. The chain links TRBV9 to TRBJ2-2, with TRBD2 matching over 9 bases. CDR3: CASTDAGGLDTGELFF. Written as DNA, the CDR3 is TGTGCCAGCACTGACGCGGGGGGGCTCGACACCGGGGAGCTGTTTTTT. The full variable domain, rest sourced from reference TRBV9 and TRBJ2-2, is DSGVTQTPKHLITATGQRVTLRCSPRSGDLSVYWYQQSLDQGLQFLIQYYNGEERAKGNILERFSAQQFPDLHSELNLSSLELGDSALYFCASTDAGGLDTGELFFGEGSRLTVL.